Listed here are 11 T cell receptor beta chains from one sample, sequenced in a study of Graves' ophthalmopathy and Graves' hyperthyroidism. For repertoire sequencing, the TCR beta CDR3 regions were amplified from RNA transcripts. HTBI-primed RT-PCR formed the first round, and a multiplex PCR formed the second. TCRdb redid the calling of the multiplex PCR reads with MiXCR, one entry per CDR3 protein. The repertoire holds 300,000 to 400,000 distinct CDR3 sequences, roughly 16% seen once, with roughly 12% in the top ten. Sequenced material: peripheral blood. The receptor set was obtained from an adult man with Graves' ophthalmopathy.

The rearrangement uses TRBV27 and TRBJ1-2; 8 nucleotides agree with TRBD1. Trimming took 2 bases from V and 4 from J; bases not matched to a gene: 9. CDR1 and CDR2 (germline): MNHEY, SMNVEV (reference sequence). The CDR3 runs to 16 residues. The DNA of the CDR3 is TGTGCCAGCAGTTTAACGGGACAGGCCACCTTCTATGGCTACACCTTC. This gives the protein CASSLTGQATFYGYTF.

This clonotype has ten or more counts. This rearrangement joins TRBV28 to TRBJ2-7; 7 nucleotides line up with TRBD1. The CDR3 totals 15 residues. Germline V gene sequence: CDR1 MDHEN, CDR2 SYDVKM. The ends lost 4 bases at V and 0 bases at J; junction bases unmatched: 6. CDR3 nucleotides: TGTGCCAGCAGTTCGACAGGGCTGAGCTCCTACGAGCAGTACTTC. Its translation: CASSSTGLSSYEQYF.

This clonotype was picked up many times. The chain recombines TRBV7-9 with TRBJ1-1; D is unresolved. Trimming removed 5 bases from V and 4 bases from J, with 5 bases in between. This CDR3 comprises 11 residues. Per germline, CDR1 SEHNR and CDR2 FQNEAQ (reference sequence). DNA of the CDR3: TGTGCCAGCAGCCCAAGCACTGAAGCTTTCTTT. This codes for CASSPSTEAFF.

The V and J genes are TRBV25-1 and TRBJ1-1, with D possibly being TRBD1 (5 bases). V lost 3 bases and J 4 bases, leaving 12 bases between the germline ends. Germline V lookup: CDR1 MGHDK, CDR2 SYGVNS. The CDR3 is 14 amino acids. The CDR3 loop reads CASSEGGEATEAFF. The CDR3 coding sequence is TGTGCCAGCAGTGAGGGGGGAGAGGCCACTGAAGCTTTCTTT.

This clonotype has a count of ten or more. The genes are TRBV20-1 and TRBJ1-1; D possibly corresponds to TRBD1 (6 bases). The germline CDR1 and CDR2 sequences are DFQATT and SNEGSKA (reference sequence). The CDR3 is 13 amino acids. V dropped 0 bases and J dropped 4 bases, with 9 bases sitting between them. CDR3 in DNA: TGCAGTGCTAGAGATGTAGGGGGCACTGAAGCTTTCTTT. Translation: CSARDVGGTEAFF.

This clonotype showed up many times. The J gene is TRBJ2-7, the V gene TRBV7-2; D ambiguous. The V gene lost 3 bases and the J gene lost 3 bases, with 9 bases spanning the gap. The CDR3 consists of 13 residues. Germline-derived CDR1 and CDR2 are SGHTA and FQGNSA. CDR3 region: CASSLGYLYEQYF. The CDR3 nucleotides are TGTGCCAGCAGCTTGGGCTACCTCTACGAGCAGTACTTC.

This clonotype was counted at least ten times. The CDR3 protein is CASSLWGDRLRPYEQYF. In DNA form, the CDR3 reads TGTGCCAGCAGTTTATGGGGGGACAGGTTGAGGCCCTACGAGCAGTACTTC. The chain employs TRBV28 and TRBJ2-7; 8 bases agree with TRBD1. Germline trimming cut 0 bases from V and 2 bases from J; bases unmatched to any gene: 9. Germline V CDR1 and CDR2: MDHEN, SYDVKM. The CDR3 sequence is 17 residues long. Looking up the rest from reference TRBV28 and TRBJ2-7 gives the full variable domain: DVKVTQSSRYLVKRTGEKVFLECVQDMDHENMFWYRQDPGLGLRLIYFSYDVKMKEKGDIPEGYSVSREKKERFSLILESASTNQTSMYLCASSLWGDRLRPYEQYFGPGTRLTVT.

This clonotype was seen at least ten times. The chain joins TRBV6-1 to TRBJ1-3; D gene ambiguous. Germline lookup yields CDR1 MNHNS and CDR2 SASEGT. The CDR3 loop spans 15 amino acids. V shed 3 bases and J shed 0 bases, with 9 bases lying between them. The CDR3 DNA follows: TGTGCCAGCAGTGAGGGAATCAGCTCTGGAAACACCATATATTTT. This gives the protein CASSEGISSGNTIYF.

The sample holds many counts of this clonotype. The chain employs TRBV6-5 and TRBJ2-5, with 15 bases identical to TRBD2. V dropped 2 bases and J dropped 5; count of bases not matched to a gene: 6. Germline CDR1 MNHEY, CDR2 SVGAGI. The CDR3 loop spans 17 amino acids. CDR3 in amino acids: CASSYTGLAGGRETQYF. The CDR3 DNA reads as TGTGCCAGCAGTTACACGGGACTAGCGGGGGGAAGGGAGACCCAGTACTTC.

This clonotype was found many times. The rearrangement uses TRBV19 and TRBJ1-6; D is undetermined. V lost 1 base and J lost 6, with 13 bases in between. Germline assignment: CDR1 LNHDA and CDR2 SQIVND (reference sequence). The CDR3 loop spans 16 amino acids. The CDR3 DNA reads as TGTGCCAGTAGTATAGGAACGGGATCTGGTAATTCACCCCTCCACTTT. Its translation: CASSIGTGSGNSPLHF.

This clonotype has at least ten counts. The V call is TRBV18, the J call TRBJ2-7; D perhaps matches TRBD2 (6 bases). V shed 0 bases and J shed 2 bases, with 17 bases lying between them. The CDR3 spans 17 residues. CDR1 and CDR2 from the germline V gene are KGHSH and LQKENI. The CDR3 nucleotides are TGTGCCAGCTCACCACCGGCTGGGCGGGGTCCTGCCTACGAGCAGTACTTC. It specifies CASSPPAGRGPAYEQYF.